The 16 T cell receptor beta chains reported below all come from one sample, sequenced in a study of cytomegalovirus exposure and HLA in healthy donors. PCR used 60 Vbeta primers and 13 Jbeta primers. The protocol was immunoSEQ multiplex PCR, while the TCRdb copy is restricted to in-frame clones and leaves out a portion. The profile shows roughly 260,000 clones, roughly 81% of them singletons. The sample was PBMCs. The receptors derive from a woman between 40 and 50 years old in good health and CMV-seropositive.

The chain employs TRBV11-2 and TRBJ2-2; 7 bases agree with TRBD2. The CDR3 sequence is 16 residues long. With 2 bases clipped from V and 7 bases from J, the junction kept 10 bases outside the gene matches. Germline V lookup: CDR1 SGHAT, CDR2 FQNNGV. This chain's CDR3 is CASSLRGGREHGELFF. Here the CDR3 DNA reads TGTGCCAGCAGCTTAAGGGGCGGGCGGGAGCACGGGGAGCTGTTTTTT.

The chain carries TRBV7-9 and TRBJ2-1; 7 positions agree with TRBD2. CDR1 is SEHNR and CDR2 is FQNEAQ in the germline V gene (reference sequence). V lost 3 bases and J lost 0; bases outside the gene matches: 5. This CDR3 comprises 16 residues. The CDR3 region has the DNA TGTGCCAGCAGCTTCTCGGGAGGCAGCTCCTACAATGAGCAGTTCTTC. This gives the protein CASSFSGGSSYNEQFF.

V and J are TRBV6-1 and TRBJ2-5; 7 nucleotides match TRBD2. The trim removed 2 bases at V and 8 bases at J, leaving 8 bases unmatched. This CDR3 is 14 amino acids long. CDR1 is MNHNS, CDR2 SASEGT, per germline. DNA of the CDR3: TGTGCCAGCAGTGAATCGGGGAGGGGAGAAACCCAGTACTTC. It specifies CASSESGRGETQYF.

On this clone: An end of the junction differs from the germline gene, which may be a read error. The rearrangement uses TRBV28 and TRBJ1-6, with 12 bases matching TRBD1. Germline lookup yields CDR1 MDHEN and CDR2 SYDVKM. This CDR3 is built from 13 residues. The CDR3 DNA reads as TGTGCCAGCAGTCAACCGGGACAGGGGGCCCCCCGCTTT. Its translation is CASSQPGQGAPRF.

The chain combines TRBV30 with TRBJ1-3; TRBD1 matches 9 bases. CDR3 length equals 14 residues. The ends lost 5 bases at V and 6 bases at J; junction bases unmatched: 8. Per the germline V gene, CDR1 is GTSNPN and CDR2 is SVGIG (reference sequence). CDR3 bases: TGTGCCTGGGACCGCTCACAGGGGGCAAACACCATATATTTT. Residues: CAWDRSQGANTIYF.

V is TRBV19 and J is TRBJ1-2; the match to TRBD1 covers 8 bases. Germline lookup yields CDR1 LNHDA and CDR2 SQIVND (reference sequence). Unmatched junction bases numbered 7, after V lost 4 bases and J lost 3 bases. This CDR3 is 15 amino acids long. The DNA of the CDR3 is TGTGCCAGTAGTAGATCGACAGGGGAGGACTATGGCTACACCTTC. Encoded protein: CASSRSTGEDYGYTF.

The chain uses TRBV6-1 and TRBJ1-4, with TRBD1 matching over 7 bases. V gave up 8 bases and J gave up 6 bases; unmatched junction bases: 9. This CDR3 spans 14 amino acids. The germline gives CDR1 MNHNS, CDR2 SASEGT. The CDR3 region is CASQTGTVDEKLFF. The CDR3, as DNA: TGTGCCAGCCAGACCGGGACAGTAGATGAAAAACTGTTTTTT.

V is TRBV4-3 and J is TRBJ2-1, with 10 nucleotides matching TRBD2. V dropped 3 bases and J dropped 10; count of bases not matched to a gene: 21. Germline V gene lookup returns CDR1 LGHNA and CDR2 YSLEER. The CDR3 has 19 residues. CDR3 amino acids: CASSQDPMKGLAGVEEQFF. CDR3 nucleotides: TGCGCCAGCAGCCAGGACCCTATGAAGGGGCTAGCGGGAGTTGAAGAGCAGTTCTTC.

The chain recombines TRBV5-4 with TRBJ2-7, with D uncertain. CDR1 and CDR2 from the germline V gene are SGHNT and YYREEE (reference sequence). This CDR3 has 12 amino acids. The ends were cut back, 0 bases at V and 5 bases at J, with 6 bases in the middle. This CDR3 reads CASSLGLNEQYF. In nucleotides, the CDR3 is TGTGCCAGCAGCTTGGGACTTAACGAGCAGTACTTC.

The chain is built from TRBV5-4 and TRBJ2-1; 7 positions match TRBD1. J lost 3 bases, V lost 4 bases, and 4 bases had no gene match. The CDR3 is 14 residues long. The germline CDR1 and CDR2 sequences are SGHNT and YYREEE (reference sequence). DNA for the CDR3: TGTGCCAGCAGCCTGGGACAGTACTACAATGAGCAGTTCTTC. This gives the protein CASSLGQYYNEQFF.

Worth noting for this clone: Mismatch with germline at one junction end may stem from a read error. This chain uses TRBV9 with TRBJ2-2, with TRBD2 identical over 10 bases. CDR3 length: 14 amino acids. Germline V gene sequence: CDR1 SGDLS, CDR2 YYNGEE. CDR3 DNA sequence: TGTGCCAGTAGCGGGAGGCTCAACACCGGGGAGCTGTTTTTT. This gives the protein CASSGRLNTGELFF. The full variable domain, its missing parts supplied by reference TRBV9 and TRBJ2-2, is DSGVTQTPKHLITATGQRVTLRCSPRSGDLSVYWYQQSLDQGLQFLIQYYNGEERAKGNILERFSAQQFPDLHSELNLSSLELGDSALYFCASSGRLNTGELFFGEGSRLTVL.

This clone came up once. The chain is built from TRBV6-5 and TRBJ2-7; 12 bases are a match to TRBD2. CDR3 length equals 15 residues. V was pared by 6 bases and J by 4 bases, with 7 bases of the junction left unmatched. Germline V gene data show CDR1 as MNHEY and CDR2 as SVGAGI. The CDR3 here is CASRLLTSGSYEQYF. The CDR3 nucleotides read TGTGCCAGCAGACTGTTGACTAGCGGGAGTTACGAGCAGTACTTC.

This clone was observed a few times. The V call is TRBV11-3, the J call TRBJ2-1, with 7 bases lining up with TRBD2. The CDR3 spans 15 residues. V dropped 5 bases and J dropped 0; count of bases not matched to a gene: 4. The germline gives CDR1 SGHNT, CDR2 YENEEA. In DNA, the CDR3 is TGTGCCAGCAGCACAAGCGGGAACTCCTACAATGAGCAGTTCTTC. Its translation is CASSTSGNSYNEQFF.

The V call is TRBV6-6, the J call TRBJ2-2, with D perhaps TRBD1 (6 bases). Germline values: CDR1 MNHNY, CDR2 SVGAGI (reference sequence). V was cut by 6 bases and J by 4 bases, with 15 bases left in between. The CDR3 has 15 amino acids. CDR3 coding DNA: TGTGCCAGCAGAAGTAGGCAGGGGTCCACCGGGGAGCTGTTTTTT. Its translation: CASRSRQGSTGELFF.

The rearrangement links TRBV14 to TRBJ2-7; 8 bases map to TRBD1. The CDR3 spans 16 residues. Per the germline V gene, CDR1 is SGHDN and CDR2 is FVKESK. Trimming at V came to 1 base and at J to 1 base, leaving 6 bases not matched to a gene. Here the CDR3 reads CASSQATRQGSYEQYF. DNA for the CDR3: TGTGCCAGCAGCCAAGCTACCCGACAGGGGTCCTACGAGCAGTACTTC.

The genes are TRBV28 and TRBJ1-6; 7 nucleotides agree with TRBD1. Germline CDR1 and CDR2: MDHEN and SYDVKM. The junction had 5 bases not matched to a gene; V was cut back by 3 bases and J by 0 bases. The CDR3 totals 17 residues. The CDR3 is CASSFGTASSYNSPLHF. The CDR3 coding sequence is TGTGCCAGCAGTTTTGGGACAGCGAGCTCCTATAATTCACCCCTCCACTTT.